This T cell receptor beta chain was documented in a study of OX40 agonist ivuxolimab in advanced cancers. Trimming pared 2 bases from V and 4 bases from J, leaving 12 bases between. The CDR3 spans 14 residues. Germline loops: CDR1 SGHDT, CDR2 YYEEEE. TCRdb's copy holds only in-frame clones and misses some; the assay was immunoSEQ multiplex PCR. The table records 85,000 to 130,000 clones, approximately 90% of them present only once. This clone occurred a few times. Its antigen is unknown. Overall study findings and caveats: On average, a greater number of expanded clones characterised CD8+ T cells relative to CD4+. Expanded peripheral T-cell antigen specificity went undetermined.

The sequence was collected from an adult with an advanced solid tumor such as melanoma, head and neck, liver or kidney cancer. The chain carries TRBV5-6 and TRBJ1-2; D might be TRBD1 (5 bases). This specimen was CD4+ or CD8+ T cells sorted from blood, taken in a trial of the OX40 agonist ivuxolimab. The CDR3 DNA reads as TGTGCCAGCAGCTTATATGGGGCAGTCTATGGCTACACCTTC. Translating gives CASSLYGAVYGYTF.